These T cell receptor beta chains were read from a single sample in a study of blood T cell repertoires in COVID-19. Profiled with immunoSEQ multiplex PCR; TCRdb holds only in-frame clones, not every one. The sample holds more than 400,000 clones; approximately 83% are singletons and the top ten take approximately 3.4%. Sequenced: peripheral blood. The receptors originated from a human donor in a cohort sampled during active COVID-19. The conserved cysteine and the conserved F or W are not part of the CDR3 here.

v_call: TRBV5-1
cdr3_aa: ASSSTSTDTQY

v_call: TRBV5-4
cdr3_aa: ASSRPQGADTDTQY

v_call: TRBV6-5
cdr3_aa: ASKPSQGAGEKLF

v_call: TRBV19
cdr3_aa: ASSPRDRNTEAF

v_call: TRBV12-5
cdr3_aa: ASGLGPGGETQY

v_call: TRBV25-1
cdr3_aa: ASSEFTSGSYEQY

v_call: TRBV4-3
cdr3_aa: ASSLDYRSYNEQF

v_call: TRBV5-1
cdr3_aa: ASSLGQGPYEQY

v_call: TRBV4-1
cdr3_aa: ASSRQVGPENTEAF

v_call: TRBV3-1/TRBV3-2
cdr3_aa: ASSQSGRRYTEAF

v_call: TRBV2
cdr3_aa: ASSENPGAYEQY

v_call: TRBV18
cdr3_aa: ASSPYGGNNINTEAF

v_call: TRBV9
cdr3_aa: ASSSSTSGTNTGELF

v_call: TRBV14
cdr3_aa: ASSPHPGQENYGYT

v_call: TRBV5-1
cdr3_aa: ASSLGQGSTDTQY

v_call: TRBV5-1
cdr3_aa: ASSPGQGGNSPLH

v_call: TRBV28
cdr3_aa: AIYRGEKLF

v_call: TRBV4-2
cdr3_aa: ASSQDNKPGGRAVEQF

v_call: TRBV7-3
cdr3_aa: ASSFLADNYNEQF

v_call: TRBV9
cdr3_aa: ASSPRLAGVGDGTDTQY

v_call: TRBV11-2
cdr3_aa: ASSTVSGTQETQY

v_call: TRBV6-5
cdr3_aa: ASSYGQGDTQY

v_call: TRBV6-2/TRBV6-3
cdr3_aa: ASSSQGVNTEAF

v_call: TRBV7-2
cdr3_aa: ASKVGRAGANEQF

v_call: TRBV24-1
cdr3_aa: ATSDSAGGLDEQF

v_call: TRBV13
cdr3_aa: ASSPWTSGSYNEQF

v_call: TRBV4-1
cdr3_aa: ASSQEKLNWNTEAF

v_call: TRBV28
cdr3_aa: ASRRGSRETQY

v_call: TRBV5-1
cdr3_aa: ASSFNTGNEKLF

v_call: TRBV3-1/TRBV3-2
cdr3_aa: ASSPLRTDTQY

v_call: TRBV6-2/TRBV6-3
cdr3_aa: ASSYPTHGEQY

v_call: TRBV11-3
cdr3_aa: ASSLGTGVQTQY

v_call: TRBV6-5
cdr3_aa: ASRPSAYGYT

v_call: TRBV30
cdr3_aa: AWSVGQGFRNEQF

v_call: TRBV11-3
cdr3_aa: ASSPGRGPYENTIY

v_call: TRBV28
cdr3_aa: ASSLAGGYSPLH

v_call: TRBV11-2
cdr3_aa: ASSFWTGGASSEQF

v_call: TRBV11-1
cdr3_aa: ASSGPYTGELF

v_call: TRBV6-5
cdr3_aa: ASNTPGGNTEAF

v_call: TRBV4-2
cdr3_aa: ASGTGEIGTEAF

v_call: TRBV19
cdr3_aa: ASSIGPSGSNEQF

v_call: TRBV19
cdr3_aa: ASSTHRGRNTEAF

v_call: TRBV7-2
cdr3_aa: ASSGDSSNQPQH

v_call: TRBV21-1
cdr3_aa: ASSPRGNTEAF

v_call: TRBV12-3/TRBV12-4
cdr3_aa: ASKEGSTDTQY

v_call: TRBV7-3
cdr3_aa: ASSSFTEPQEAF

v_call: TRBV27
cdr3_aa: ASRRTGEGLGYT

v_call: TRBV18
cdr3_aa: ASSPTTNTEAF

v_call: TRBV29-1
cdr3_aa: SVLGLGTGELF

v_call: TRBV4-2
cdr3_aa: ASSQDSSGGALNEAF

v_call: TRBV9
cdr3_aa: ASSARRAAGTSGSRYNEQF

v_call: TRBV5-1
cdr3_aa: ASSPSSGQYNEQF

v_call: TRBV6-1
cdr3_aa: ASSESAGAGANVLT

v_call: TRBV6-2/TRBV6-3
cdr3_aa: ASSPGLQGAGQPQH

v_call: TRBV5-8
cdr3_aa: ASSLLFDRYSYNSPLH

v_call: TRBV28
cdr3_aa: ASRLRQGKGFEDRGQPQH

v_call: TRBV7-3
cdr3_aa: ASSLMPSGIVNEQF

v_call: TRBV19
cdr3_aa: ASSIRQGLVDYGYT

v_call: TRBV19
cdr3_aa: ASTTSDRGFLDQPQH